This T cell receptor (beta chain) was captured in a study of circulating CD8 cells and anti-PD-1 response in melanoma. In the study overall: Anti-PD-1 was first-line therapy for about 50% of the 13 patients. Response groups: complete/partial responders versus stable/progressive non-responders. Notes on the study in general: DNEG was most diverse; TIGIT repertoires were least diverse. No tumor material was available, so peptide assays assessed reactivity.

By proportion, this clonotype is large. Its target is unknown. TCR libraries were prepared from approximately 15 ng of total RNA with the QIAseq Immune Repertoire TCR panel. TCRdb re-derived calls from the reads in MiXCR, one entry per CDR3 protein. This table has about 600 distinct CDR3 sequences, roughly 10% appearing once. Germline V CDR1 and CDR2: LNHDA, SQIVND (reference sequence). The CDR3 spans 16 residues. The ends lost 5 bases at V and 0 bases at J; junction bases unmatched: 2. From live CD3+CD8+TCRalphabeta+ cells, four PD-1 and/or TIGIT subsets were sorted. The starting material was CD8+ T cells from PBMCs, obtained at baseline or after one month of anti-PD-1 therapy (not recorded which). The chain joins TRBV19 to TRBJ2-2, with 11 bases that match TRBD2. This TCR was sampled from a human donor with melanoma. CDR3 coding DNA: TGTGCCAGTAGTCAACTAGCGGGAGCGAACACCGGGGAGCTGTTTTTT. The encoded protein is CASSQLAGANTGELFF.